The 20 T cell receptor beta chains given below trace back to one sample, sequenced in a study of blood T cell repertoires in COVID-19. The method was immunoSEQ multiplex PCR; TCRdb's version includes in-frame clones alone and lacks a portion of them. Of about 100,000 clones in the sample, roughly 90% are singletons; the top ten hold 5% to 7%. The sequencing input was peripheral blood. The receptors shown here come from a man between 65 and 85 years old with acute or convalescent COVID-19.

The J gene is TRBJ1-5, the V gene TRBV18; 10 nucleotides align to TRBD1. Germline V gives CDR1 KGHSH, CDR2 LQKENI. CDR3 length equals 17 residues. The junction had 8 bases not matched to a gene; V was cut back by 6 bases and J by 0 bases. The CDR3 protein is CASSSTGGSYSNQPQHF. The CDR3 DNA sequence: TGTGCCAGCTCTTCGACAGGGGGCTCATATAGCAATCAGCCCCAGCATTTT.

This clone was detected a few times. The chain carries TRBV18 and TRBJ1-3, with a tentative D call TRBD1 (6 bases). The germline gives CDR1 KGHSH, CDR2 LQKENI. The CDR3 is 17 residues long. V lost 4 bases to trimming and J lost 0 bases, with 16 bases between them. Here the CDR3 reads CASSRSLSDSSGNTIYF. The CDR3 coding sequence is TGTGCCAGCTCACGGTCCCTCTCGGACAGCTCTGGAAACACCATATATTTT.

This rearrangement joins TRBV28 to TRBJ1-1, with TRBD1 identical over 7 bases. Germline loops: CDR1 MDHEN, CDR2 SYDVKM. V lost 10 bases to trimming and J lost 5 bases; unmatched junction nucleotides: 10. The CDR3 is 13 amino acids. The CDR3 DNA is TGTGCCACCCTTAGACAGGGAAGGACTGAAGCTTTCTTT. As protein: CATLRQGRTEAFF.

The chain uses TRBV12-5 and TRBJ1-1, with 12 positions matching TRBD1. There are 14 residues in the CDR3. J lost 6 bases, V lost 4 bases, and 3 bases had no gene match. From germline, CDR1 is LGHNT and CDR2 FRNRAP. In nucleotides, the CDR3 is TGTGCTAGTGGTTCCGGGACAGGGGGCTCTGAAGCTTTCTTT. The encoded protein is CASGSGTGGSEAFF.

This chain uses TRBV30 with TRBJ1-6; 9 nucleotides match TRBD1. The V segment lost 2 bases and the J segment 8 bases; nucleotides outside the gene matches: 4. CDR3 length: 14 residues. Germline V lookup: CDR1 GTSNPN, CDR2 SVGIG (reference sequence). The chain's CDR3 is CAWSWDRVYSPLHF. DNA of the CDR3: TGTGCCTGGAGTTGGGACAGGGTGTATTCACCCCTCCACTTT.

The rearrangement uses TRBV7-2 and TRBJ1-3; D is unresolved. Looked up from germline, CDR1 is SGHTA and CDR2 is FQGNSA. Trimming pared 5 bases from V and 8 bases from J, leaving 19 bases between. The CDR3 loop spans 15 amino acids. CDR3 nucleotide sequence: TGTGCCAGCAGCACAAACACCCGGGGTTGGGACACCATATATTTT. Its protein is CASSTNTRGWDTIYF. The full variable domain, rest sourced from reference TRBV7-2 and TRBJ1-3, is GAGVSQSPSNKVTEKGKDVELRCDPISGHTALYWYRQSLGQGLEFLIYFQGNSAPDKSGLPSDRFSAERTGGSVSTLTIQRTQQEDSAVYLCASSTNTRGWDTIYFGEGSWLTVV.

The V and J genes are TRBV3-1 (or the pseudogene TRBV3-2) and TRBJ1-4, with D unresolved. Germline V gene sequence: CDR1 LGHDT, CDR2 YNNKEL (reference sequence). V shed 1 base and J shed 8 bases, with 11 bases lying between them. This CDR3 is built from 14 residues. The CDR3 coding sequence is TGTGCCAGCAGCCAAGGGGGAGGATGGGAAAAACTGTTTTTT. It is translated as CASSQGGGWEKLFF.

The V call is TRBV5-1, the J call TRBJ1-2, with no clear D. Trimming cost V 0 bases and J 3 bases, with 9 bases left between them. This CDR3 has 14 residues. CDR1 is SGHRS and CDR2 is YFSETQ in the germline V gene. CDR3 loop: CASSLDQTYYGYTF. The CDR3 DNA sequence: TGCGCCAGCAGCTTGGATCAGACTTACTATGGCTACACCTTC.

The chain recombines TRBV5-6 with TRBJ2-3; no clear D gene. The CDR3 is made up of 12 amino acids. Trimming cost V 2 bases and J 7 bases, with 8 bases left between them. Germline V lookup: CDR1 SGHDT, CDR2 YYEEEE. This CDR3 reads CASSFRQHTQYF. The CDR3 coding sequence is TGTGCCAGCAGCTTCAGGCAGCATACGCAGTATTTT.

The chain employs TRBV6-5 and TRBJ2-1, with 10 bases that match TRBD2. This CDR3 is built from 16 residues. V was pared by 4 bases and J by 7 bases, with 10 bases of the junction left unmatched. Germline lookup yields CDR1 MNHEY and CDR2 SVGAGI. CDR3 in DNA: TGTGCCAGCAGTTCCACAGCTAGCGGGAGAGGGAATGAGCAGTTCTTC. Its translation: CASSSTASGRGNEQFF.

This clone was observed a few times. This chain uses TRBV11-3 with TRBJ2-7; maybe TRBD1 (5 bases). This CDR3 contains 15 residues. In germline, CDR1 is SGHNT, CDR2 YENEEA. Trimming pared 4 bases from V and 6 bases from J, leaving 19 bases between. The CDR3 reads CASSWQGPIPSEQYF. The CDR3 nucleotides read TGTGCCAGCAGCTGGCAGGGCCCTATTCCTTCCGAGCAGTACTTC.

The chain combines TRBV12-3 or TRBV12-4 with TRBJ1-5; perhaps TRBD1 as D (6 bases). CDR3 length: 13 amino acids. V dropped 7 bases and J dropped 3 bases, with 10 bases sitting between them. CDR3: CASTQGYNQPQHF. In nucleotides, the CDR3 is TGTGCCAGCACCCAGGGGTACAATCAGCCCCAGCATTTT.

This chain joins TRBV12-5 and TRBJ2-5; 9 positions agree with TRBD1. The CDR3 has 17 residues. Germline CDR1 reads LGHNT; CDR2 reads FRNRAP. With 6 bases clipped from V and 4 bases from J, the junction kept 15 bases outside the gene matches. CDR3 loop: CASGPGQGTPRGETQYF. CDR3 bases: TGTGCTAGTGGACCGGGACAGGGTACTCCGAGGGGAGAGACCCAGTACTTC.

The V gene is TRBV10-2, the J gene TRBJ2-7; 7 bases are a match to TRBD1. J gave up 2 bases and V 6 bases, and 4 bases lay outside the gene matches. CDR1 and CDR2 from the germline V gene are WSHSY and SAAADI. This CDR3 is built from 13 residues. This CDR3 is CASSAGQAYEQYF. CDR3 nucleotide sequence: TGCGCCAGCAGCGCAGGACAGGCCTACGAGCAGTACTTC.

V is TRBV7-2 and J is TRBJ2-3, with a weak D call TRBD1 (6 bases). Trimming pared 3 bases from V and 6 bases from J, leaving 10 bases between. The germline gives CDR1 SGHTA, CDR2 FQGNSA. The CDR3 runs to 13 residues. CDR3 sequence: CASSLAGVDTQYF. The CDR3 DNA reads TGTGCCAGCAGCTTGGCAGGGGTGGATACGCAGTATTTT.

This rearrangement joins TRBV7-8 to TRBJ1-2, with 7 bases fitting TRBD1. Germline V gene data show CDR1 as SGHVS and CDR2 as FQNEAQ. V shed 4 bases, J shed 0 bases, and the junction held 8 bases outside the gene matches. CDR3 size: 16 residues. The CDR3 here is CASSSARDRANYGYTF. CDR3 bases: TGTGCCAGCAGCTCTGCCCGGGACAGAGCTAACTATGGCTACACCTTC.

J is TRBJ1-1 and V is TRBV6-5; unclear D gene. Per germline, CDR1 MNHEY and CDR2 SVGAGI. The CDR3 extends over 13 amino acids. V was trimmed by 4 bases and J by 1 base, leaving 7 bases between them. CDR3 protein: CASSSNTNTEAFF. CDR3 nucleotides: TGTGCCAGCAGTTCAAACACGAACACTGAAGCTTTCTTT.

A word on this clone: Distinct nucleotide sequences in the sample also encode this CDR3. V is TRBV5-4 and J is TRBJ2-1; 8 positions match TRBD1. This CDR3 is built from 15 residues. Germline V gene data show CDR1 as SGHNT and CDR2 as YYREEE (reference sequence). With 0 bases clipped from V and 1 base from J, the junction kept 0 bases outside the gene matches. The CDR3 DNA sequence: TGTGCCAGCAGCTTGGGACAGGGGTCCTACAATGAGCAGTTCTTC. Translating gives CASSLGQGSYNEQFF.

The J gene is TRBJ1-3, the V gene TRBV5-4, with D possibly matching TRBD1 (6 bases). V lost 4 bases, J lost 2 bases, and 13 bases lay in between. This CDR3 has 15 residues. Germline CDR1 reads SGHNT; CDR2 reads YYREEE (reference sequence). The CDR3 nucleotides are TGTGCCAGCAGCCCATATCGACAGGCTGGAAACACCATATATTTT. It yields the protein CASSPYRQAGNTIYF.

The V gene is TRBV5-4, the J gene TRBJ1-3; D might be TRBD1 (5 bases). This CDR3 has 15 amino acids. V was pared by 4 bases and J by 4 bases, with 15 bases between. Germline V gives CDR1 SGHNT, CDR2 YYREEE (reference sequence). The CDR3 DNA reads as TGTGCCAGCAGCCCAGGGTCCGGAGCGGGAAACACCATATATTTT. It specifies CASSPGSGAGNTIYF.